Below are 24 T cell receptor beta chains sequenced from a single sample in a study of OX40 agonist ivuxolimab in advanced cancers. TCRdb keeps only in-frame clones here, not all; method: immunoSEQ multiplex PCR. The table has more than 65,000 clones, 88% seen once; the top ten hold about 0.6%. Sequences were derived from CD4+ or CD8+ T cells sorted from blood, sampled in a trial of the OX40 agonist ivuxolimab. The receptors derive from an adult with an advanced solid tumor such as melanoma, head and neck, liver or kidney cancer.

The rearrangement uses TRBV5-1 and TRBJ2-3; D might be TRBD1 (5 bases). Trimming removed 0 bases at V and 5 bases at J, with 13 bases between. CDR3 length equals 15 residues. CDR1 and CDR2 from the germline V gene are SGHRS and YFSETQ. The CDR3 spells CASSLAGQSGDTQYF. The CDR3 DNA reads TGCGCCAGCAGCTTGGCAGGGCAATCTGGAGATACGCAGTATTTT.

The rearrangement links TRBV5-6 to TRBJ2-1; maybe TRBD1 (6 bases). Trimming left V 2 bases short and J 9 bases short, with 15 bases between. The germline gives CDR1 SGHDT, CDR2 YYEEEE. This CDR3 spans 14 amino acids. CDR3 amino acids: CASSLDRLSSEQFF. The CDR3 DNA is TGTGCCAGCAGCTTAGACAGGTTATCGAGTGAGCAGTTCTTC.

CDR3 sequence: CASSSLGRKETQYF. As DNA, the CDR3 is TGTGCCAGCAGCTCCCTGGGGCGGAAAGAGACCCAGTACTTC. The chain recombines TRBV11-2 with TRBJ2-5, with D possibly TRBD1 on 5 matching bases. This CDR3 is built from 14 residues. Per germline, CDR1 SGHAT and CDR2 FQNNGV. V dropped 4 bases and J dropped 3 bases, with 12 bases sitting between them.

The genes are TRBV6-6 and TRBJ1-1; unclear D gene. Between the trimmed V and J ends, which lost 4 bases and 0 bases, there was a span of 6 bases. The CDR3 is 13 residues long. Germline V gene sequence: CDR1 MNHNY, CDR2 SVGAGI (reference sequence). Here the CDR3 DNA reads TGTGCCAGCAGTTGGGCCGTGAACACTGAAGCTTTCTTT. It encodes CASSWAVNTEAFF.

J is TRBJ2-7 and V is TRBV4-1, with D possibly being TRBD2 (5 bases). The V end lost 1 base, the J end lost 2 bases, and 12 bases lay between the germline ends. CDR1 is MGHRA, CDR2 YSYEKL, per germline. CDR3 length: 15 amino acids. The CDR3 bases are TGCGCCAGCAGCCAAGTAGCGAGCGCTGCCTACGAGCAGTACTTC. Translating gives CASSQVASAAYEQYF.

The chain uses TRBV5-1 and TRBJ1-1, with a possible D match to TRBD1 (5 bases). CDR3 length: 17 residues. Trimming took 5 bases from V and 0 from J, leaving 20 bases between them. CDR1 and CDR2 from the germline V gene are SGHRS and YFSETQ. CDR3 region: CASSGEKGSSMNTEAFF. The CDR3 DNA sequence: TGCGCCAGCAGTGGGGAAAAGGGGAGTTCGATGAACACTGAAGCTTTCTTT.

CDR3 nucleotides: TGTGCTAGTGGTGGGACAGGGGGAGACAATCAGCCCCAGCATTTT. This sequence encodes CASGGTGGDNQPQHF. This rearrangement joins TRBV12-5 to TRBJ1-5; 11 nucleotides match TRBD1. This CDR3 contains 15 residues. V shed 5 bases, J shed 3 bases, and the junction held 3 bases outside the gene matches. Per germline, CDR1 LGHNT and CDR2 FRNRAP.

A single count supports this clone. The DNA of the CDR3 is TGCGCCAGCAGCGCGGGTATGGGGGATGAGCAGTTCTTC. This gives the protein CASSAGMGDEQFF. The V and J genes are TRBV5-1 and TRBJ2-1; D may match TRBD1 or TRBD2 (5 bases each). The V gene's germline CDR1 is SGHRS and CDR2 YFSETQ. V lost 4 bases to trimming and J lost 8 bases, with 13 bases between them. The CDR3 is made up of 13 amino acids.

The chain recombines TRBV6-5 with TRBJ2-7; TRBD1 matches 11 bases. The CDR3 has 15 amino acids. Trimming removed 6 bases from V and 2 bases from J; junction bases left unmatched: 6. Germline V gene sequence: CDR1 MNHEY, CDR2 SVGAGI. The CDR3 nucleotides read TGTGCCAGCAGAAACGAGGGACAGGGGGCCTACGAGCAGTACTTC. Protein: CASRNEGQGAYEQYF.

V gene TRBV13 combines with J gene TRBJ2-2; D uncertain. Trimming shortened V by 5 bases and J by 4 bases, and 8 bases separated the two germline ends. The CDR3 covers 13 residues. Germline V lookup: CDR1 PRHDT, CDR2 FYEKMQ (reference sequence). The CDR3 DNA reads as TGTGCCAGCAGCCCATGGGGCACCGGGGAGCTGTTTTTT. Residues: CASSPWGTGELFF.

J is TRBJ2-3 and V is TRBV6-4; 7 bases are shared with TRBD2. The CDR3 loop spans 14 amino acids. Germline lookup yields CDR1 MRHNA and CDR2 SNTAGT. The V segment lost 6 bases and the J segment 1 base; nucleotides outside the gene matches: 4. The CDR3 loop is CASSPSGGTDTQYF. The CDR3 nucleotides are TGTGCCAGCAGCCCCAGCGGGGGCACAGATACGCAGTATTTT.

The chain has TRBV5-6 and TRBJ1-1, with 10 bases aligning to TRBD1. Germline V CDR1 and CDR2: SGHDT, YYEEEE. The CDR3 sequence is 16 residues long. V shed 4 bases, J shed 6 bases, and the junction held 12 bases outside the gene matches. As DNA, the CDR3 is TGTGCCAGCAGCAACGGACAGGGGGTTATTCTCGCTGAAGCTTTCTTT. Translated, it gives CASSNGQGVILAEAFF.

The chain recombines TRBV11-3 with TRBJ1-1, with a possible D match to TRBD1 (5 bases). V lost 5 bases, J lost 10 bases, and 14 bases lay in between. Germline V lookup: CDR1 SGHNT, CDR2 YENEEA. The CDR3 runs 12 residues. In DNA form, the CDR3 reads TGTGCCAGCAGCCTTGGGGCGGGAAGAGCTTTCTTT. Protein: CASSLGAGRAFF.

The chain recombines TRBV19 with TRBJ1-5; 10 nucleotides agree with TRBD1. Unmatched junction bases numbered 8, after V lost 6 bases and J lost 6 bases. The CDR3 extends over 15 amino acids. CDR1 and CDR2 from the germline V gene are LNHDA and SQIVND (reference sequence). The CDR3 spells CASRDRTGGFQPQHF. In nucleotides, the CDR3 is TGTGCCAGTAGGGATAGGACAGGGGGGTTTCAGCCCCAGCATTTT.

V is TRBV7-9 and J is TRBJ2-7; TRBD1 agrees at 7 bases. Losses at the gene ends were 8 bases for V and 5 bases for J; bases not matched to a gene: 15. CDR1 is SEHNR and CDR2 is FQNEAQ in the germline V gene (reference sequence). The CDR3 spans 15 residues. CDR3 in amino acids: CASGTARDRGDEQYF. CDR3 DNA sequence: TGTGCCAGCGGCACAGCACGGGACAGAGGGGACGAGCAGTACTTC.

This chain joins TRBV19 and TRBJ2-1; D is perhaps TRBD1 (6 bases). Germline V gives CDR1 LNHDA, CDR2 SQIVND (reference sequence). Trimming removed 1 base from V and 7 bases from J, with 11 bases in between. This CDR3 spans 14 amino acids. CDR3 nucleotides: TGTGCCAGTAGTATAGCCCAGGGGCTTAATGAGCAGTTCTTC. It yields the protein CASSIAQGLNEQFF.

This clone came up a few times. V gene TRBV5-4 combines with J gene TRBJ1-1; D uncertain. The germline V and J ends were trimmed by 1 base and 7 bases, with 11 bases remaining between them. This CDR3 has 13 amino acids. Germline V gene sequence: CDR1 SGHNT, CDR2 YYREEE (reference sequence). The CDR3 spells CASSLRREGEAFF. In DNA form, the CDR3 reads TGTGCCAGCAGCTTGCGAAGGGAAGGTGAAGCTTTCTTT.

The chain joins TRBV6-1 to TRBJ2-7; the D is unclear. From germline, CDR1 is MNHNS and CDR2 SASEGT. The CDR3 loop spans 17 amino acids. Deletions cut 2 bases from V and 3 bases from J, with 20 bases between. The CDR3 nucleotides are TGTGCCAGCAGTGAACCCTCCAATGCACGGCTTATCTACGAGCAGTACTTC. It specifies CASSEPSNARLIYEQYF.

The chain employs TRBV10-3 and TRBJ2-3; TRBD2 might be the D (7 bases). Per the germline V gene, CDR1 is ENHRY and CDR2 is SYGVKD. V was shortened by 10 bases and J by 4 bases, with 21 bases between the two germline ends. The CDR3 runs 15 residues. The CDR3 DNA reads TGTGCCACCCAACCTCGAGGGGGGGGCGCAGATACGCAGTATTTT. Translating gives CATQPRGGGADTQYF.

The chain has TRBV5-1 and TRBJ1-1, with 8 bases fitting TRBD1. The CDR3 length is 16 residues. With 4 bases clipped from V and 0 bases from J, the junction kept 8 bases outside the gene matches. CDR1 SGHRS and CDR2 YFSETQ come from the germline V gene. CDR3 sequence reads: CASSPETGGMNTEAFF. The CDR3 region has the DNA TGCGCCAGCAGCCCCGAAACAGGGGGTATGAACACTGAAGCTTTCTTT.

This clone was counted a single time. The genes are TRBV6-1 and TRBJ2-5, with 9 bases identical to TRBD2. Germline V gene sequence: CDR1 MNHNS, CDR2 SASEGT. This CDR3 is built from 13 residues. With 6 bases clipped from V and 4 bases from J, the junction kept 3 bases outside the gene matches. CDR3 protein: CASRLAGVETQYF. CDR3 nucleotides: TGTGCCAGCAGGTTAGCGGGGGTAGAGACCCAGTACTTC.

This chain uses TRBV6-1 with TRBJ2-7, with TRBD2 matching over 7 bases. The V gene's germline CDR1 is MNHNS and CDR2 SASEGT. V lost 4 bases to trimming and J lost 2 bases; unmatched junction nucleotides: 2. CDR3 length equals 13 residues. The CDR3 reads CASSAGGPYEQYF. Here the CDR3 DNA reads TGTGCCAGCAGTGCGGGGGGTCCCTACGAGCAGTACTTC.

This chain links TRBV6-5 with TRBJ2-3; TRBD1 agrees at 7 bases. Germline CDR1 and CDR2: MNHEY and SVGAGI. V shed 0 bases and J 9 bases; nucleotides not matched to a gene: 6. The CDR3 has 14 amino acids. The CDR3, as DNA: TGTGCCAGCAGTTACTCGGTAACAGGGGACACGCAGTATTTT. Protein: CASSYSVTGDTQYF.

A word on this clone: Other DNA sequences in the sample encode the same CDR3. The chain links TRBV30 to TRBJ1-1; D is unclear. This CDR3 spans 13 amino acids. Trimming removed 2 bases from V and 0 bases from J, with 7 bases in between. CDR1 and CDR2 (germline): GTSNPN, SVGIG (reference sequence). The CDR3 DNA sequence: TGTGCCTGGAGTACCGGTATGAACACTGAAGCTTTCTTT. The encoded protein is CAWSTGMNTEAFF.